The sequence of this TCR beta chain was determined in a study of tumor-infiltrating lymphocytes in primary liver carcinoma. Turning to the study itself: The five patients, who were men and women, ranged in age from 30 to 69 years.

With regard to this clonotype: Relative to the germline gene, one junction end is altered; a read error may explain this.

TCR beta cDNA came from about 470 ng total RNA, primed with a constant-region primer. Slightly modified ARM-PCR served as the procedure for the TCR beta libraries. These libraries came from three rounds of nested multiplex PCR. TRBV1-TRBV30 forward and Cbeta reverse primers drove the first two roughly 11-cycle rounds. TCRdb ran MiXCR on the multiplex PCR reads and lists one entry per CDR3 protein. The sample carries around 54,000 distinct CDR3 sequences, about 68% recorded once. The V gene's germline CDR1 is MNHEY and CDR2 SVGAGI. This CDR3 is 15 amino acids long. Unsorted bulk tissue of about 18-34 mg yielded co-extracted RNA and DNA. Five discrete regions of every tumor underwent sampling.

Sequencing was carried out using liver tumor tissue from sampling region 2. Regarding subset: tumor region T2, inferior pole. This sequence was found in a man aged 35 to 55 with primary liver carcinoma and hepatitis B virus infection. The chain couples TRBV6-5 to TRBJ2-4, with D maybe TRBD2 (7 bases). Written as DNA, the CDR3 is TGTGCCAGCAGTTACTCGAGGGAGGGGGGAGGCATTCAGCACTTC. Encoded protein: CASSYSREGGGIQHF.